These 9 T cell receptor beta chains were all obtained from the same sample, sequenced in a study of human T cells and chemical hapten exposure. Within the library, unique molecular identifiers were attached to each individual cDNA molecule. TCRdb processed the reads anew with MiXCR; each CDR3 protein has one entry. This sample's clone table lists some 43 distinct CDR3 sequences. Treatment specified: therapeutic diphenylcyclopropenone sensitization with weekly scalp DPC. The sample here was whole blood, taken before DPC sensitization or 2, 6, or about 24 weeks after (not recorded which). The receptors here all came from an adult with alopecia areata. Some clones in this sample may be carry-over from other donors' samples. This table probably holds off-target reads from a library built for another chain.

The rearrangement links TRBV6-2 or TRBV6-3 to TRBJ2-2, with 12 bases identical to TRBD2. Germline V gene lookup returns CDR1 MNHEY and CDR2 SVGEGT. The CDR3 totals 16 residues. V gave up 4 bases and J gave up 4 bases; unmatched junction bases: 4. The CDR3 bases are TGTGCCAGCAGTTTCGCGACTAGCGGGGGCACCGGGGAGCTGTTTTTT. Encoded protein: CASSFATSGGTGELFF.

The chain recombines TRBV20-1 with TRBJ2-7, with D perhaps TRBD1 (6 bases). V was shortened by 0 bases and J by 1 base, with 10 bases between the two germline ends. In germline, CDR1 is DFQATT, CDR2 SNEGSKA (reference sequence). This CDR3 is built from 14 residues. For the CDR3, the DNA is TGCAGTGCTAGAGAACAGGGACATTCCTACGAGCAGTACTTC. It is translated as CSAREQGHSYEQYF.

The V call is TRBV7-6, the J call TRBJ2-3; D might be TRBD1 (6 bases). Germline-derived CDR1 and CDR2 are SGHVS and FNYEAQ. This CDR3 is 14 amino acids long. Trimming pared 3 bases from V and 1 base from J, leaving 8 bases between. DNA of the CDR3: TGTGCCAGCAGCTTGGCAGGGGGCACAGATACGCAGTATTTT. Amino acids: CASSLAGGTDTQYF.

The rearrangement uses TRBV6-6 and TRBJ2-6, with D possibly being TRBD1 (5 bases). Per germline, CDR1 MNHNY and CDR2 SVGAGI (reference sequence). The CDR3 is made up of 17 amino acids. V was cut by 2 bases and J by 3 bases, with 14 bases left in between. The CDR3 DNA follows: TGTGCCAGCAGTTACGGGGCTCAGGGTAGTGGGGCCAACGTCCTGACTTTC. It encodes CASSYGAQGSGANVLTF.

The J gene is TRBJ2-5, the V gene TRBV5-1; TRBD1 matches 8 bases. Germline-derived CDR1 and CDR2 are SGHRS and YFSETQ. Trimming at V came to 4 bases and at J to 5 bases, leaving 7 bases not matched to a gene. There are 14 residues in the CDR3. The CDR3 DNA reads TGCGCCAGCAGCCCGACGACAGGGGTGGAGACCCAGTACTTC. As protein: CASSPTTGVETQYF. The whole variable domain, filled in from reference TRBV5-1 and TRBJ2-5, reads KAGVTQTPRYLIKTRGQQVTLSCSPISGHRSVSWYQQTPGQGLQFLFEYFSETQRNKGNFPGRFSGRQFSNSRSEMNVSTLELGDSALYLCASSPTTGVETQYFGPGTRLLVL.

The CDR3, as DNA: TGCAGTGCGAGGGGAGCAGGGGGCAGTAATTCACCCCTCCACTTT. This translates into CSARGAGGSNSPLHF. V is TRBV20-1 and J is TRBJ1-6, with TRBD1 matching 8 bases. Per germline, CDR1 DFQATT and CDR2 SNEGSKA (reference sequence). V lost 6 bases and J lost 6; bases outside the gene matches: 10. The CDR3 covers 15 residues.

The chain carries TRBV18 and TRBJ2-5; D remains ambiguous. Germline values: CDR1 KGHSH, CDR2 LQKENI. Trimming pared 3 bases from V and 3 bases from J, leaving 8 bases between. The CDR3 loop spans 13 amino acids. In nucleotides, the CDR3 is TGTGCCAGCTCACCGGCGATAGAAGAGACCCAGTACTTC. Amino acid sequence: CASSPAIEETQYF.

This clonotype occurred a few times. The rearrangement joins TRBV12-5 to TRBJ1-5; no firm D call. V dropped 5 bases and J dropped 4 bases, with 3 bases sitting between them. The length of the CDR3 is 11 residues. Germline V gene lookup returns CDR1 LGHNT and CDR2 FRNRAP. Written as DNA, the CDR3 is TGTGCTAGTGGTCAGAATCAGCCCCAGCATTTT. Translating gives CASGQNQPQHF.

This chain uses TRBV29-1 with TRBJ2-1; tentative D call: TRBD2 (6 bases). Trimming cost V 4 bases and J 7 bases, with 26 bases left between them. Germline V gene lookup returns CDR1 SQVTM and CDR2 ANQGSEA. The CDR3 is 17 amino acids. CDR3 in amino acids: CSVGLRRGAGRYNEQFF. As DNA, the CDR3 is TGCAGCGTTGGTTTACGACGTGGGGCGGGGCGGTATAATGAGCAGTTCTTC.